This T cell receptor beta chain was captured by sequencing in a study of control samples from healthy donors and cancer patients. The V gene's germline CDR1 is SQVTM and CDR2 ANQGSEA. The CDR3 runs to 14 residues. V dropped 3 bases and J dropped 1 base, with 12 bases sitting between them. Clones were read by immunoSEQ multiplex PCR, and TCRdb kept only the in-frame ones, dropping some. The data contain 90,000 to 120,000 clones, approximately 84% of them singletons. The V call is TRBV29-1, the J call TRBJ1-2; no clear D gene. The sequence came from a man between 18 and 35 years old in good health. Sequencing was performed on blood. This chain's CDR3 is CSVEGLPVNYGYTF. The DNA of the CDR3 is TGCAGCGTTGAGGGTTTGCCGGTTAACTATGGCTACACCTTC.